This T cell receptor beta chain was retrieved from a study of OX40 agonist ivuxolimab in advanced cancers. This table comes from immunoSEQ multiplex PCR, and its TCRdb copy is limited to in-frame clones, with some not included. This sample has 45,000 to 55,000 clones, with 65% to 90% found just once. CDR3 size: 15 residues. Germline V gene sequence: CDR1 SGHRS, CDR2 YFSETQ. V dropped 2 bases and J dropped 5; count of bases not matched to a gene: 7. This clone appeared once. The chain has TRBV5-1 and TRBJ2-3; 8 bases match TRBD2. The TCR originated in an adult with an advanced solid tumor such as melanoma, head and neck, liver or kidney cancer. The sample was CD4+ or CD8+ T cells sorted from blood, taken in a trial of the OX40 agonist ivuxolimab. The chain's CDR3 is CASSFGTSRIDTQYF. The CDR3 DNA reads TGCGCCAGCAGCTTTGGGACTAGTAGGATAGATACGCAGTATTTT.